This entry lists 8 T cell receptor beta chains sequenced from one sample in a study of siplizumab effects on memory and regulatory T cells. Measured with immunoSEQ multiplex PCR; TCRdb has only the in-frame clones, and not every one. The sample carries about 27,000 clones, approximately 82% recorded once. Source material: memory CD4+ T cells sorted from blood. The receptors here all came from a human donor in good health.

The chain is built from TRBV5-6 and TRBJ1-2; maybe TRBD1 (5 bases). This CDR3 region has 13 residues. In germline, CDR1 is SGHDT, CDR2 YYEEEE. Between the trimmed V and J ends, which lost 1 base and 8 bases, there was a span of 12 bases. The CDR3: CASSLTGSWGYTF. The CDR3 bases are TGTGCCAGCAGCTTGACAGGCAGTTGGGGCTACACCTTC.

This clone was observed a few times. The J gene is TRBJ1-2, the V gene TRBV7-2; the D gene is possibly TRBD1 (6 bases). This CDR3 has 15 residues. Trimming stripped 1 base from V and 6 bases from J, with 15 bases between. Per the germline V gene, CDR1 is SGHTA and CDR2 is FQGNSA. DNA of the CDR3: TGTGCCAGCAGCTTAGACGGACAGCACTTCGATGGCTACACCTTC. It yields the protein CASSLDGQHFDGYTF.

The chain has TRBV18 and TRBJ2-4, with a weak D call TRBD1 (5 bases). CDR3 length: 16 amino acids. V dropped 7 bases and J dropped 0 bases, with 16 bases sitting between them. The V gene's germline CDR1 is KGHSH and CDR2 LQKENI. The CDR3 DNA reads as TGTGCCAGCTTTACCCAGGAAGGGGTAGCCAAAAACATTCAGTACTTC. Its protein product is CASFTQEGVAKNIQYF.

V usage is TRBV4-1 and J usage is TRBJ2-5; D unclear. The J call could be wrong; TRBJ2-7 is a better fit for the DNA end. The germline CDR1 and CDR2 sequences are MGHRA and YSYEKL. CDR3 length: 17 amino acids. The CDR3 loop is CASSQELSALGTYEQYF. DNA for the CDR3: TGCGCCAGCAGCCAAGAGTTATCGGCCTTGGGGACCTACGAGCAGTACTTC.

The V gene is TRBV21-1, the J gene TRBJ1-3; whether TRBD1, the table's D call, matches the DNA was not checked. TRBV21-1 represents a pseudogene. This CDR3 contains 21 residues. For the CDR3, the DNA is TGTGCCAGCAGCAAACAGGGTACGGGACAGGAAGGCTTAAGACGTGGAAACACCATATATTTT. Translating gives CASSKQGTGQEGLRRGNTIYF.

For this clone: This sample also contains other DNA sequences that code for the same CDR3. This chain joins TRBV9 and TRBJ1-1; no reliable D call. V was clipped by 0 bases and J by 1 base, with 7 bases between them. The CDR3 is 14 residues long. Germline lookup yields CDR1 SGDLS and CDR2 YYNGEE. Here the CDR3 DNA reads TGTGCCAGCAGCGTAGGTCCAGAGAACACTGAAGCTTTCTTT. Residues: CASSVGPENTEAFF.

Comments on this clone: A read error may account for a junction end that differs from germline. The chain couples TRBV7-7 to TRBJ2-5; weak D call: TRBD2 (5 bases). The CDR3 extends over 14 amino acids. Germline V gives CDR1 SSHAT, CDR2 FNYEAQ (reference sequence). This CDR3 reads CASSFVIGGETQYF. Here the CDR3 DNA reads TGTGCTAGCAGCTTTGTCATTGGCGGGGAGACCCAGTACTTC. The full variable domain, completed using reference TRBV7-7 and TRBJ2-5, is GAGVSQSPRYKVTKRGQDVTLRCDPISSHATLYWYQQALGQGPEFLTYFNYEAQPDKSGLPSDRFSAERPEGSISTLTIQRTEQRDSAMYRCASSFVIGGETQYFGPGTRLLVL.

The chain joins TRBV11-3 to TRBJ2-3, with TRBD2 identical over 12 bases. The CDR3 totals 17 residues. Trimming cost V 5 bases and J 2 bases; bases outside gene matches: 8. Germline CDR1 is SGHNT and CDR2 is YENEEA. The CDR3 loop is CASSPPRTSGATDTQYF. In nucleotides, the CDR3 is TGTGCCAGCAGCCCTCCTCGGACTAGCGGGGCCACAGATACGCAGTATTTT.